This record looks at one T cell receptor beta chain sequence and its context. Its antigen remains unidentified. Base qualities are not at hand, and no much larger clone is one base apart. One collaborating source in Seattle enrolled patients while the patients were actively infected and followed the patients over time throughout the course of disease. The collaborating institutions used their own protocols to collect whole blood in K2EDTA tubes. For TCRbeta analysis, collaborators shipped samples as frozen whole blood, isolated PBMCs, or DNA extracted from either of those sample types. TCRbeta CDR3 regions were amplified from genomic DNA using the immunoSEQ Assay, a bias-controlled multiplex PCR. The paper's processing steps were these. The number of nucleated cells in each sample was estimated from the amplification of reference gene primers within the assay. Sequence reads were collapsed and filtered to measure the absolute abundance of every unique TCRbeta CDR3 rearrangement. For each sample, productive Simpson clonality was calculated as the square root of Simpson's diversity index across productive rearrangements. TCRdb retrieved this table from immuneACCESS and kept in-frame rearrangements only. Not all clones are present; in checked studies, unresolved V genes account for under half, and no reason is known for the remainder. The DNA was the basis for D and trimming; V, J and clone size are from that table. The sample includes around 430,000 clones, with approximately 88% observed a single time. Clones ranked in the top ten supply approximately 12% of the sample.

These data belong to a study of blood T cell repertoires in COVID-19 (dated by TCRdb to the early 2020s). At the level of the whole study: Samples from collaborators originated in the United States, Italy and Spain and spanned both the acute and convalescent phases of COVID-19. Subjects who had been exposed to COVID-19, were actively infected with it, or had recovered from it provided the deeply sampled blood TCRbeta repertoires that made up the dataset. The prospective study material was composed of cDNA or gDNA derived from T cells, B-cell-depleted T cells, or PBMCs. The samples were drawn from two sources: the first 160 participants of the ongoing ImmuneRACE study, and over 950 subjects contributed by 6 global collaborators. The repertoires were released in a freely available public database intended as a resource for research on the immune response to SARS-CoV-2. Sample metadata almost always included a de-identified subject ID, COVID-19 status, age in years and sex. Where available, HLA class I and class II types were obtained from metadata supplied by the sample provider rather than from assay-based typing. Broad study findings and their caveats: Clinical and demographic metadata were provided uncurated, with the amount varying by source and participant.

From the cysteine through the phenylalanine, the CDR3 covers 13 amino acids. Of the read, only the CDR3 DNA is kept; its 39 bases are in frame from base 1. The junction shows trimming of 6 bases on V and 7 bases on J, plus 13 bases between the germline ends. For CDR1 and CDR2, the germline V gene lists SGHAT and FQNNGV. Sequencing was done on a sample of peripheral blood. The V gene is TRBV11-2 and the J gene is TRBJ1-3; the D segment could be TRBD1, given 6 matching bases. The source of this sequence is a woman between 50 and 59 years old with COVID-19, enrolled during active disease. The CDR3 loop reads CASSPGQQNTIYF. The sequenced DNA is TGTGCCAGCAGTCCAGGACAGCAGAACACCATATATTTT. The full variable domain, completed from the reference TRBV11-2 and TRBJ1-3 proteins outside the CDR3, reads EAGVAQSPRYKIIEKRQSVAFWCNPISGHATLYWYQQILGQGPKLLIQFQNNGVVDDSQLPKDRFSAERLKGVDSTLKIQPAKLEDSAVYLCASSPGQQNTIYFGEGSWLTVV.